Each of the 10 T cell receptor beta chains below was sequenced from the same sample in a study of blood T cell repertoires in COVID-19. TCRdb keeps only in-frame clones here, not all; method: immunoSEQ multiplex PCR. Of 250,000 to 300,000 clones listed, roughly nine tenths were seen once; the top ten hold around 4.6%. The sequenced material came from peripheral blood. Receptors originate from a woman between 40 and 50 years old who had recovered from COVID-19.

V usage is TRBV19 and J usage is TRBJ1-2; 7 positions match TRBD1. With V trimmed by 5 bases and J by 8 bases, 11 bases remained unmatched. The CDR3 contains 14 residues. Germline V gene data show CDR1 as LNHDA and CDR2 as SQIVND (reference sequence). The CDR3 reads CASSLSGTVYGYTF. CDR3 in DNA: TGTGCCAGTAGTCTATCCGGGACAGTATACGGCTACACCTTC.

CDR3 region: CASSLLSVPDTQYF. CDR3 sequence (DNA): TGTGCCAGTAGTCTCTTATCGGTGCCCGATACGCAGTATTTT. J is TRBJ2-3 and V is TRBV19; D gene ambiguous. The CDR3 length is 14 residues. In germline, CDR1 is LNHDA, CDR2 SQIVND (reference sequence). Trimming left V 5 bases short and J 6 bases short, with 15 bases between.

The CDR3 DNA sequence: TGCGCCAGCAGCCTCTCGGCTAGTCCGGGCGAGCAGTACTTC. As protein: CASSLSASPGEQYF. This rearrangement joins TRBV5-1 to TRBJ2-7; D unresolved. The CDR3 contains 14 residues. Per germline, CDR1 SGHRS and CDR2 YFSETQ. Deletions cut 4 bases from V and 6 bases from J, with 17 bases between.

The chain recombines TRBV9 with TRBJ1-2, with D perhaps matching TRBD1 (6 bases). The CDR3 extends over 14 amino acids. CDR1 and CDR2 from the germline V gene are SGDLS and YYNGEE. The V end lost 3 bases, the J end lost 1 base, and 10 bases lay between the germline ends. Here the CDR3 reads CASSGHRDNYGYTF. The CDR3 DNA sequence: TGTGCCAGCAGCGGACACAGGGATAACTATGGCTACACCTTC.

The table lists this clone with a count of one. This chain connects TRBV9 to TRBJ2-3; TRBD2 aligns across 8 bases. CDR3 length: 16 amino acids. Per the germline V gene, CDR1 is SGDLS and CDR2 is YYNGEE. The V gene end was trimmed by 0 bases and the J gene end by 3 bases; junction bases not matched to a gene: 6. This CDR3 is CASSVEISGGTDTQYF. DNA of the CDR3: TGTGCCAGCAGCGTAGAGATCAGCGGGGGTACAGATACGCAGTATTTT.

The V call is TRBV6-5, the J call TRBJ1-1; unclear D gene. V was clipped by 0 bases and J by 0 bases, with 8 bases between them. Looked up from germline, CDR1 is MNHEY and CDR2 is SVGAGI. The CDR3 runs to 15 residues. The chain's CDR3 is CASSYSRQLNTEAFF. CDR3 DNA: TGTGCCAGCAGTTACTCGAGGCAACTGAACACTGAAGCTTTCTTT.

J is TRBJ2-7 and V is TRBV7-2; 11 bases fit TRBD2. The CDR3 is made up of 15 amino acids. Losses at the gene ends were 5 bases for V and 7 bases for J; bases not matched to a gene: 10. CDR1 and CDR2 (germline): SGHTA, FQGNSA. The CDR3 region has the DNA TGTGCCAGCAGCCCGGGGACTAGCGGTTATGGGGAGCAGTACGTC. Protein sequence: CASSPGTSGYGEQYV.

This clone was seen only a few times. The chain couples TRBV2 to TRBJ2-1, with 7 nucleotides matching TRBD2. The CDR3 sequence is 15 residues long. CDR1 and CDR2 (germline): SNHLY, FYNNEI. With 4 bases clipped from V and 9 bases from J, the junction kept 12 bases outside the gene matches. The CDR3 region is CASSVQSGATGEQFF. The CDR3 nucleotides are TGTGCCAGCAGTGTTCAAAGCGGGGCGACTGGTGAGCAGTTCTTC.

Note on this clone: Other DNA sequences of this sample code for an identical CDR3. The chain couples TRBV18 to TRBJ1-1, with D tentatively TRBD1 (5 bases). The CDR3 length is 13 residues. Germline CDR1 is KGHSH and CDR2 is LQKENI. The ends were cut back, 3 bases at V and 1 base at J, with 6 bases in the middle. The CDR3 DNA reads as TGTGCCAGCTCACCGGGGCAGAACACTGAAGCTTTCTTT. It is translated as CASSPGQNTEAFF.

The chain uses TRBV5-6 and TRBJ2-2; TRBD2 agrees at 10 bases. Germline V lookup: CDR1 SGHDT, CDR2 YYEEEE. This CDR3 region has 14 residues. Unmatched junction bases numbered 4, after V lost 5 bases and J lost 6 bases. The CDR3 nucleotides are TGTGCCAGCAGTGTAGCGGGAGGACCCGGGGAGCTGTTTTTT. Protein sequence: CASSVAGGPGELFF. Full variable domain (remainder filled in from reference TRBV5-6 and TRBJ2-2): DAGVTQSPTHLIKTRGQQVTLRCSPKSGHDTVSWYQQALGQGPQFIFQYYEEEERQRGNFPDRFSGHQFPNYSSELNVNALLLGDSALYLCASSVAGGPGELFFGEGSRLTVL.